This entry lists 15 T cell receptor beta chains sequenced from one sample in a study of T cell repertoires in ileal Crohn's disease. Some clones are missing from TCRdb's copy, which holds only in-frame ones; the method was immunoSEQ multiplex PCR. The sample comprises approximately 12,000 clones, 65% to 80% of which are singletons, and roughly 4.7% rests with the top ten. The material sequenced was ileal tissue. These receptors came from an adult with Crohn's disease.

This clone has just one count. This chain joins TRBV25-1 and TRBJ2-7, with D possibly being TRBD1 (5 bases). Germline V gene lookup returns CDR1 MGHDK and CDR2 SYGVNS. The CDR3 is 11 residues long. Trimming stripped 6 bases from V and 4 bases from J, with 7 bases between. For the CDR3, the DNA is TGTGCCAGCAGCCAGGGTTACGAGCAGTACTTC. Translating gives CASSQGYEQYF.

The chain couples TRBV9 to TRBJ1-2; 9 bases fit TRBD1. Germline V gives CDR1 SGDLS, CDR2 YYNGEE. The CDR3 is made up of 18 amino acids. V lost 1 base and J lost 4; bases outside the gene matches: 14. The CDR3 DNA sequence: TGTGCCAGCAGCGTATCCGCTTATTACAGGGGGCGAGGCTATGGCTACACCTTC. Its translation: CASSVSAYYRGRGYGYTF. The whole variable domain, filled in from reference TRBV9 and TRBJ1-2, reads DSGVTQTPKHLITATGQRVTLRCSPRSGDLSVYWYQQSLDQGLQFLIQYYNGEERAKGNILERFSAQQFPDLHSELNLSSLELGDSALYFCASSVSAYYRGRGYGYTFGSGTRLTVV.

V is TRBV6-6 and J is TRBJ1-2; TRBD1 agrees at 9 bases. Losses at the gene ends were 6 bases for V and 3 bases for J; bases not matched to a gene: 5. This CDR3 has 14 amino acids. The germline CDR1 and CDR2 sequences are MNHNY and SVGAGI (reference sequence). This chain's CDR3 is CASSLQGAYYGYTF. The CDR3 region has the DNA TGTGCCAGCAGCTTACAGGGGGCTTACTATGGCTACACCTTC.

The J gene is TRBJ2-5, the V gene TRBV19; D might be TRBD2 (6 bases). The CDR3 is 19 residues long. Germline CDR1 reads LNHDA; CDR2 reads SQIVND (reference sequence). Trimming removed 3 bases from V and 4 bases from J, with 27 bases in between. CDR3 residues: CASSITRGDFFGKGETQYF. For the CDR3, the DNA is TGTGCCAGTAGTATCACGCGGGGCGACTTTTTCGGGAAGGGAGAGACCCAGTACTTC.

The chain has TRBV10-3 and TRBJ2-3, with 8 bases aligning to TRBD2. CDR3 length: 16 amino acids. The germline CDR1 and CDR2 sequences are ENHRY and SYGVKD. The V gene end was trimmed by 5 bases and the J gene end by 3 bases; junction bases not matched to a gene: 10. The CDR3 here is CAISYGGASGTDTQYF. The CDR3 region has the DNA TGTGCCATCAGTTACGGGGGGGCTAGCGGAACAGATACGCAGTATTTT.

The chain is built from TRBV4-3 and TRBJ1-4, with D perhaps TRBD1 (5 bases). The CDR3 is 14 residues long. Germline V gene lookup returns CDR1 LGHNA and CDR2 YSLEER. Deletions cut 1 base from V and 8 bases from J, with 11 bases between. The CDR3 DNA sequence: TGCGCCAGCAGCCAAGTTGGAGGGGACGAAAAACTGTTTTTT. This gives the protein CASSQVGGDEKLFF.

The chain employs TRBV6-5 and TRBJ1-1; D uncertain. CDR1 and CDR2 from the germline V gene are MNHEY and SVGAGI. V was pared by 5 bases and J by 0 bases, with 13 bases between. The CDR3 runs to 15 residues. CDR3 sequence reads: CASSALPSLNTEAFF. The CDR3 bases are TGTGCCAGCAGTGCCCTACCCTCACTGAACACTGAAGCTTTCTTT.

In its sample, this clone was seen a few times. The rearrangement uses TRBV5-1 and TRBJ1-1; D not resolved. V lost 4 bases to trimming and J lost 2 bases, with 12 bases between them. CDR3 size: 14 residues. CDR1 is SGHRS and CDR2 is YFSETQ in the germline V gene. In nucleotides, the CDR3 is TGCGCCAGCAGCATGTCCCAAGCAAACACTGAAGCTTTCTTT. As protein: CASSMSQANTEAFF.

The rearrangement uses TRBV29-1 and TRBJ1-2, with a possible D match to TRBD1 (6 bases). Trimming removed 7 bases at V and 2 bases at J, with 11 bases between. The germline V gene has CDR1 SQVTM and CDR2 ANQGSEA. The CDR3 has 12 amino acids. The CDR3 loop reads CSDYDRNYGYTF. In DNA, the CDR3 is TGCAGCGACTATGACAGGAACTATGGCTACACCTTC.

The J gene is TRBJ1-1, the V gene TRBV2; TRBD1 is a possible D gene (5 bases). Trimming took off 3 bases at V and 3 bases at J, with 8 bases between the two ends. The CDR3 consists of 13 residues. Germline V gives CDR1 SNHLY, CDR2 FYNNEI. In DNA form, the CDR3 reads TGTGCCAGCAGTGACTGGGGGGACACTGAAGCTTTCTTT. Translating it yields CASSDWGDTEAFF.

The rearrangement joins TRBV10-2 to TRBJ1-2; maybe TRBD1 (6 bases). Germline assignment: CDR1 WSHSY and CDR2 SAAADI. The CDR3 has 16 amino acids. Trimming cost V 0 bases and J 5 bases, with 16 bases left between them. CDR3 residues: CASSESTTGWEYGYTF. The CDR3 DNA reads TGCGCCAGCAGTGAGTCGACTACAGGGTGGGAGTATGGCTACACCTTC.

In its sample, this clone was seen once. The gene calls are TRBV9 and TRBJ2-7; 11 nucleotides line up with TRBD2. The germline gives CDR1 SGDLS, CDR2 YYNGEE. The CDR3 is made up of 15 amino acids. The ends lost 5 bases at V and 1 base at J; junction bases unmatched: 5. The CDR3 loop is CASSLLAGASYEQYF. The CDR3 coding sequence is TGTGCCAGCAGTTTACTAGCGGGGGCATCCTACGAGCAGTACTTC.

J is TRBJ1-2 and V is TRBV11-1; possible D gene TRBD1, 5 bases. The V gene's germline CDR1 is SGHAT and CDR2 FQDESV (reference sequence). V was trimmed by 2 bases and J by 8 bases, leaving 12 bases between them. The CDR3 contains 13 residues. The CDR3 is CASSLRRGLGYTF. DNA of the CDR3: TGTGCCAGCAGCTTACGGAGGGGCTTGGGCTACACCTTC.

The V and J genes are TRBV27 and TRBJ2-7, with D tentatively TRBD2 (6 bases). The CDR3 contains 11 residues. Germline-derived CDR1 and CDR2 are MNHEY and SMNVEV (reference sequence). V shed 6 bases and J shed 7 bases, with 10 bases lying between them. This CDR3 reads CASSRRGEQYF. The CDR3 DNA reads TGTGCCAGCAGCCGGCGGGGTGAGCAGTACTTC.

The chain uses TRBV19 and TRBJ1-2; tentatively, D is TRBD1 (5 bases). This CDR3 is 11 amino acids long. Germline CDR1 reads LNHDA; CDR2 reads SQIVND (reference sequence). The V end lost 9 bases, the J end lost 8 bases, and 13 bases lay between the germline ends. The CDR3 protein is CASRRGTGYTF. The CDR3 coding sequence is TGTGCCAGCAGAAGGGGAACGGGCTACACCTTC.